This entry concerns a single T cell receptor (beta chain). This sample is part of a study of Ad26.COV2.S vaccination and SARS-CoV-2 variants. For the study at large: As a participant in COV1001, the donor was in the Ad26.COV2.S trial arm. In the study, Ad26.COV2.S was injected intramuscularly once, or twice 56 days apart.

Repertoires were generated with immunoSEQ multiplex PCR, while TCRdb's copy carries only in-frame clones and drops some. The table lists 410,000 or so clones, roughly 90% of them singletons. Sample treatment: roughly 20 received Ad26.COV2.S at low or high dose, single or two shots; roughly five received placebo; per-sample allocation not given. Specimen acquisition occurred on day 63 following the initial vaccine or placebo injection. An 18-55-year-old adult in Boston served as donor. The TCR was taken from a person aged 18-60 years who received the Ad26.COV2.S COVID-19 vaccine or a placebo. The source was peripheral blood, collected in a trial of Ad26.COV2.S vaccine versus placebo.

The CDR3 here is CASSTSGTGYHSYEQYF. CDR3 in DNA: TGTGCCAGTAGTACATCCGGGACAGGCTACCACTCCTACGAGCAGTACTTC. The V call is TRBV19, the J call TRBJ2-7, with 8 nucleotides matching TRBD1. Germline V gene lookup returns CDR1 LNHDA and CDR2 SQIVND (reference sequence). The junction had 11 bases not matched to a gene; V was cut back by 4 bases and J by 0 bases. The CDR3 is 17 amino acids.